This TCR beta chain was documented in a study of control samples from healthy donors and cancer patients (dated by TCRdb to between 2020 and 2021). The CDR3 sequence holds 12 residues, the cysteine and phenylalanine included. The CDR3 DNA has 36 bases and is translated from base 1. Looking up the germline V gene yields CDR1 MDHEN and CDR2 SYDVKM. The junction shows trimming of 7 bases on V and 6 bases on J, plus 12 bases between the germline ends. This clone appeared once. This clone's antigen is unknown. One base away there is no much larger clone; base qualities are not given. The library was prepared using the immunoSEQ multiplex PCR assay. Here the immuneACCESS table is served through TCRdb, limited to in-frame sequences with V and J called. Missing clones are a known gap in these copies; in checked studies unresolved V genes cover under half, and the rest lacks a known reason. Across this sample there are fewer than 90,000 clones, with 75% to 90% seen only once. Under 30% of the sample is held by the ten biggest clonotypes.

The receptor chain draws on TRBV28 and TRBJ1-1, with the D gene uncertain. The specimen was blood. This clonotype was sampled from a man aged 50-60 years in good health. Here is the DNA: TGTGCCAGCACCATTAGAGAGGCTGAAGCTTTCTTT. Its product reads: CASTIREAEAFF.